Here is one TCR beta chain with its context. Repertoires were generated with immunoSEQ multiplex PCR, while TCRdb's copy carries only in-frame clones and drops some. The profile shows about 30,000 clones, approximately 87% of them singletons. Looked up from germline, CDR1 is SGDLS and CDR2 is YYNGEE. V lost 4 bases and J lost 2, with 4 bases in between. CDR3 length equals 13 residues. This specimen belongs to a study of lymphopenia after photon versus proton radiotherapy. The V and J genes are TRBV9 and TRBJ2-6; D call uncertain. This clonotype originated in a woman aged 55 to 70 with cholangiocarcinoma. Some clones in this sample may be carry-over from other donors' samples. The sequenced sample was peripheral blood, obtained from a patient treated with proton-based radiotherapy. CDR3 in DNA: TGTGCCAGCAGCCGGCCTGGGGCCAACGTCCTGACTTTC. This translates into CASSRPGANVLTF.